This passage covers 14 T cell receptor beta chains from one sample sequenced in a study of siplizumab effects on memory and regulatory T cells. The repertoire was sequenced with immunoSEQ multiplex PCR; TCRdb's copy has only in-frame clones and lacks some. The sample records some 100,000 clones, 90% to 95% being singletons. Sequenced input: non-Treg CD4+ T cells sorted from blood. These receptors were obtained from a human donor in good health.

CDR3 nucleotide sequence: TGTGCCAGCAGCTTAGCGGCCACGAACACTGAAGCTTTCTTT. Residues: CASSLAATNTEAFF. The chain employs TRBV7-9 and TRBJ1-1; D uncertain. Trimming stripped 0 bases from V and 1 base from J, with 6 bases between. The CDR3 is made up of 14 amino acids. The germline V gene has CDR1 SEHNR and CDR2 FQNEAQ (reference sequence).

There are a few counts of this clone. V gene TRBV14 combines with J gene TRBJ1-1; TRBD1 aligns across 9 bases. The CDR3 spans 12 residues. V lost 6 bases to trimming and J lost 11 bases; unmatched junction nucleotides: 7. Germline V gene data show CDR1 as SGHDN and CDR2 as FVKESK. CDR3 DNA: TGTGCCAGCAGTTCATGGACAGGGGCCGCTTTCTTT. Protein product: CASSSWTGAAFF.

The chain carries TRBV27 and TRBJ2-3, with TRBD2 matching over 7 bases. J was trimmed by 2 bases and V by 1 base; bases with no gene match: 6. The CDR3 extends over 16 amino acids. In germline, CDR1 is MNHEY, CDR2 SMNVEV (reference sequence). The CDR3 loop reads CASSLWASGATDTQYF. The DNA for the CDR3 is TGTGCCAGCAGTTTATGGGCCAGCGGGGCCACAGATACGCAGTATTTT.

The genes are TRBV30 and TRBJ2-4; D not resolved. V lost 3 bases to trimming and J lost 3 bases, with 12 bases between them. This CDR3 spans 14 amino acids. CDR1 and CDR2 (germline): GTSNPN, SVGIG (reference sequence). CDR3 loop: CAWSFTWGKNIQYF. CDR3 DNA sequence: TGTGCCTGGAGCTTCACTTGGGGCAAAAACATTCAGTACTTC.

This clone was counted a single time. An end of the junction differs from the germline gene, which may be a read error. The chain recombines TRBV6-5 with TRBJ1-5; 9 bases are a match to TRBD1. Germline values: CDR1 MNHEY, CDR2 SVGAGI. The CDR3 length is 13 residues. DNA for the CDR3: TGTGCCAGCAGTTTACTTCCGGGACAGGGCTCCGAATTT. Its translation: CASSLLPGQGSEF.

The rearrangement links TRBV5-1 to TRBJ2-1, with 10 bases aligning to TRBD2. After removal of 0 bases from V and 6 bases from J, the junction contained 6 bases not matched to a gene. Germline-derived CDR1 and CDR2 are SGHRS and YFSETQ. There are 16 residues in the CDR3. CDR3 in DNA: TGCGCCAGCAGCTTGGTCCCAGCGGGAGGGTTCAATGAGCAGTTCTTC. Protein product: CASSLVPAGGFNEQFF.

This clone has just one count. This chain links TRBV11-2 with TRBJ2-3; maybe TRBD1 (6 bases). Germline V lookup: CDR1 SGHAT, CDR2 FQNNGV. The CDR3 is made up of 15 amino acids. V shed 4 bases and J shed 2 bases, with 13 bases lying between them. This CDR3 is CASSYDRRYTDTQYF. DNA of the CDR3: TGTGCCAGCAGCTATGACAGGCGATACACAGATACGCAGTATTTT.

The chain carries TRBV18 and TRBJ2-7, with TRBD2 identical over 13 bases. The CDR3 loop spans 18 amino acids. Trimming cost V 4 bases and J 3 bases; bases outside gene matches: 12. Germline V CDR1 and CDR2: KGHSH, LQKENI. CDR3 in amino acids: CASSQGTSGTGAYYEQYF. CDR3 in DNA: TGTGCCAGCTCACAAGGGACTAGCGGGACGGGTGCCTACTACGAGCAGTACTTC.

V usage is TRBV30 and J usage is TRBJ2-1, with D uncertain. CDR1 and CDR2 (germline): GTSNPN, SVGIG (reference sequence). Trimming removed 4 bases at V and 6 bases at J, with 13 bases between. This CDR3 region has 13 residues. CDR3 protein: CAWIGYSLNEQFF. The CDR3, as DNA: TGTGCCTGGATAGGCTACAGCCTCAATGAGCAGTTCTTC.

V is TRBV29-1 and J is TRBJ1-4; 9 bases map to TRBD1. This CDR3 spans 19 amino acids. After removal of 4 bases from V and 7 bases from J, the junction contained 22 bases not matched to a gene. Germline V CDR1 and CDR2: SQVTM, ANQGSEA. As DNA, the CDR3 is TGCAGCGTTGCGCTTGGGACAGGGACATTCGGGGGAGTCGGTGAAAAACTGTTTTTT. Translation gives CSVALGTGTFGGVGEKLFF.

The V and J genes are TRBV7-2 and TRBJ2-3, with 8 bases lining up with TRBD2. V lost 1 base and J lost 5; bases outside the gene matches: 11. Per the germline V gene, CDR1 is SGHTA and CDR2 is FQGNSA. There are 17 residues in the CDR3. The CDR3 sequence is CASSLGVMVLAGDTQYF. The CDR3 DNA follows: TGTGCCAGCAGCTTAGGAGTGATGGTCCTAGCGGGAGATACGCAGTATTTT.

In regard to this clone: The junction differs from germline at one of its ends, possibly a read error. This chain uses TRBV7-6 with TRBJ2-1, with 8 nucleotides matching TRBD1. CDR3 length equals 18 residues. CDR1 SGHVS and CDR2 FNYEAQ come from the germline V gene. CDR3 loop: CASSSARDRPLSHNEQFF. CDR3 in DNA: TGTGCCAGCAGCTCCGCCCGGGACAGGCCCCTCTCCCACAATGAGCAGTTCTTC.

V usage is TRBV18 and J usage is TRBJ1-3; 10 bases are shared with TRBD1. The CDR3 has 15 residues. The J segment lost 5 bases and the V segment lost 0 bases, leaving 1 base of the junction unmatched. From germline, CDR1 is KGHSH and CDR2 LQKENI. The CDR3 is CASSPPGQGRNTIYF. CDR3 sequence (DNA): TGTGCCAGCTCACCACCGGGACAGGGGAGAAACACCATATATTTT.

The rearrangement joins TRBV5-1 to TRBJ2-3; unclear D gene. Deletions cut 0 bases from V and 2 bases from J, with 7 bases between. This CDR3 spans 14 amino acids. Per germline, CDR1 SGHRS and CDR2 YFSETQ. CDR3 bases: TGCGCCAGCAGCTTGGGACTTGACACAGATACGCAGTATTTT. It specifies CASSLGLDTDTQYF.